This T cell receptor (beta chain) derives from a study of cytomegalovirus exposure and HLA in healthy donors. On the study more broadly: Drawn from HLA-typed donors, some 80 million unique TCRs were held in an early data release. Points from the study as a whole: An observed cluster of highly shared sequence variants was recorded as a likely sequencing artifact. Reports credit the classifier with highly specific, highly sensitive diagnosis of cytomegalovirus status.

CDR3 length: 12 residues. Per germline, CDR1 LNHNV and CDR2 YYDKDF (reference sequence). Notes on this clone: Its antigen is undetermined.

PCR used 60 Vbeta primers and 13 Jbeta primers. Assay: immunoSEQ multiplex PCR; the TCRdb copy retains only in-frame clones and omits some. The table lists 150,000 or so clones, around 80% of them singletons, with roughly 12% in the top ten. The sequenced sample consisted of PBMCs. This chain joins TRBV15 and TRBJ2-3, with D perhaps matching TRBD2 (5 bases). This receptor was taken from a young man in good health and CMV-seropositive. The CDR3 here is CASGSGTDTQYF. CDR3 DNA sequence: TGTGCTTCGGGGAGTGGCACAGATACGCAGTATTTT.